This TCR beta chain was recovered during a study of cytomegalovirus exposure and HLA in healthy donors. The repertoire was sequenced with immunoSEQ multiplex PCR; TCRdb's copy has only in-frame clones and lacks some. The table has about 83,000 clones, roughly 96% seen once. Study conclusions and caveats: The study designated 160 or so TCR beta chains cytomegalovirus-associated.

Germline V gene lookup returns CDR1 SGHKS and CDR2 YYEKEE (reference sequence). With 2 bases removed from V and 6 bases from J, the gap between germline ends came to 8 bases. This CDR3 has 12 amino acids. A note on this clone: Its antigen remains unknown.

Specimen: PBMCs. J is TRBJ1-1 and V is TRBV5-5, with D hard to call. This clonotype was sampled from a young woman in good health and CMV-seronegative. CDR3: CASSFNFAEAFF. The CDR3 DNA sequence: TGTGCCAGCAGCTTTAATTTTGCTGAAGCTTTCTTT.